Listed below are T cell receptor beta chains from one sample, sequenced in a study of technical replicates of blood from a few donors. Generated by immunoSEQ multiplex PCR, the TCRdb table keeps only in-frame clones and is missing some. The sample lists tens of thousands of clones, about 95% occurring once. Sequencing was carried out using T cells isolated from PBMCs. The source is a human donor in good health. The CDR3 runs from the conserved cysteine through the conserved F or W. Each record gives: clone size, J gene, V gene, CDR3 length, D gene, CDR3 DNA, CDR3 protein. A D gene is named only where the DNA matches it firmly. Clone size appears in some rows only: once, few, many, or a class for an expanded clone.

- | TRBJ1-1 | TRBV7-9 | 17 | - | TGTGCCAGCAGCTCCTTTCGAGGATCGCCCTTTTCGAATGAAGCTTTCTTT | CASSSFRGSPFSNEAFF
- | TRBJ2-1 | TRBV5-1 | 16 | - | TGCGCCAGCAGCTTGTCAGGGGCAAATTCCTACAATGAGCAGTTCTTC | CASSLSGANSYNEQFF
- | TRBJ1-1 | TRBV9 | 13 | - | TGTGCCAGCAGCCCGGAGGGGAGCACTGAAGCTTTCTTT | CASSPEGSTEAFF
- | TRBJ1-5 | TRBV19 | 12 | - | TGTGCCAGTAGTTGGGGAGGGCAGCCCCAGCATTTT | CASSWGGQPQHF
- | TRBJ2-5 | TRBV5-1 | 14 | - | TGCGCCAGCAGCTTGGCGGTGTACCAAGAGACCCAGTACTTC | CASSLAVYQETQYF
- | TRBJ2-7 | TRBV6-1 | 14 | - | TGTGCCAGCAGTGAATTCGCAGGATCCTACGAGCAGTACTTC | CASSEFAGSYEQYF
once | TRBJ1-1 | TRBV10-3 | 15 | TRBD1 | TGTGCCATCAGTGATCCCGGGACAGGGCTGACTGAAGCTTTCTTT | CAISDPGTGLTEAFF
- | TRBJ1-2 | TRBV20-1 | 10 | - | TGCAGTGCTCGGGAAGGGAAGGGAACCTTC | CSAREGKGTF
- | TRBJ1-6 | TRBV19 | 15 | - | TGTGCCAGTATCCCGCGGGTAGGCTATAATTCACCCCTCCACTTT | CASIPRVGYNSPLHF
- | TRBJ2-3 | TRBV2 | 12 | - | TGTGCCAGCATGACAAGGAGGGATACGCAGTATTTT | CASMTRRDTQYF
- | TRBJ2-3 | TRBV5-1 | 15 | TRBD1 | TGCGCCAGCAGCAACGGACAGGGGGCCACAGATACGCAGTATTTT | CASSNGQGATDTQYF
- | TRBJ2-7 | TRBV29-1 | 15 | TRBD2 | TGCAGCGTTGAAGGTGGGACTAGCGGGATCTACGAGCAGTACTTC | CSVEGGTSGIYEQYF
once | TRBJ2-3 | TRBV5-1 | 15 | - | TGCGCCAGCAGCCGCCACCGGGAGCTAGCAGATACGCAGTATTTT | CASSRHRELADTQYF
- | TRBJ2-4 | TRBV28 | 15 | TRBD1 | TGTGCCAGCAGGGACAGGGAGATAGCCAAAAACATTCAGTACTTC | CASRDREIAKNIQYF
- | TRBJ1-5 | TRBV7-9 | 15 | TRBD1 | TGTGCCAGCACATTCTCAGGGACAGGGGACCAGCCCCAGCATTTT | CASTFSGTGDQPQHF
- | TRBJ2-7 | TRBV19 | 13 | - | TGTGCCAGTTCGGACAGCCTCGCCTACGAGCAGTACTTC | CASSDSLAYEQYF
once | TRBJ1-1 | TRBV16 | 13 | - | TGTGCCAGCAGCCTAGAGAGGGGGACTGAAGCTTTCTTT | CASSLERGTEAFF
- | TRBJ2-1 | TRBV5-4 | 18 | TRBD2 | TGTGCCAGCAACTTAGGGACTAGCGGGGGGTCTTCCTACAATGAGCAGTTCTTC | CASNLGTSGGSSYNEQFF
- | TRBJ1-2 | TRBV6-4 | 14 | - | TGTGCCAGCAGCCAAGGGACCGGGGGGAATGGCTACACCTTC | CASSQGTGGNGYTF
- | TRBJ1-1 | TRBV7-3 | 17 | TRBD1 | TGTGCCAGCAGCTACCCAAGAGGGACAGGCACTAGTTTAGAAGCTTTCTTT | CASSYPRGTGTSLEAFF